This T cell receptor beta chain was retrieved from a study of T cells after posttransplantation cyclophosphamide (dated by TCRdb to the mid-2010s). Regarding the study in general: Using TRB sequencing, the study followed how the T cell repertoire reconstituted after myeloablative bone marrow transplantation in which posttransplantation cyclophosphamide served as GVHD prophylaxis. Samples from a few dozen PTCy-treated patients, along with samples from approximately 15 of their related bone marrow donors, underwent antigen receptor sequencing. Blood from all 30 or so PTCy patients with 1-year posttransplant specimens was subjected to TRB sequencing. TRB sequencing was also done on up to about 3 additional blood samples from 2 to 5.2 years after transplant in 3 patients, and on pretransplant blood from several patients. TRA and TRB clonality were tightly correlated in 9 or 10 samples, so subsequent TCR analyses focused on TRB only. Public TRB sequences were compared against a database of over 3,000 sequences linked to responses to pathogens, tumor antigens, self-antigens and alloantigens.

TRB sequencing was run on genomic DNA with either the immunoSEQ assay at survey resolution or the hsTCRB kit. The paper's data handling went like this. The immunoSEQ software was used for initial read processing, and the LymphoSeq R package was used for repertoire analyses. For each TRB dataset, clonality was calculated as 1 minus normalized Shannon entropy, and the Gini coefficient was computed as well. To infer phenotypes in unsorted samples, TRB sequences from sorted subsets of the recipient or donor were mapped onto unsorted samples from the same recipient. TCRdb's version of the immuneACCESS table is confined to in-frame rearrangements and falls short of the full clone set. An unresolved V gene accounts for under half of the shortfall where checked; the remainder is of unknown origin. V and J calls and clone size are copied from that table; D and trimming were computed from the DNA. This sample holds 66,000 or so clones; approximately 92% were observed only once. Jointly, the top ten make up about 3.1% of the sample.

Beyond this particular receptor, the publication reports: The TRB repertoires of T cells infiltrating skin or GI tract showed only limited overlap with the TRB repertoires of T cells in blood. Across approximately 45 patients, TRB clonality was highly associated with recipient CMV seropositivity and CMV reactivation, and diversity in PTCy patients was similar to diversity in CNI/methotrexate controls. At 1-2 months, donor-recipient similarity was low but rose over the first year, and the later blood repertoires were often dominated by donor CD8+ memory clones.

Related bone marrow donors provided peripheral blood samples on the day of marrow donation. Peripheral blood and bone marrow mononuclear cells were isolated by Ficoll-Hypaque density centrifugation and were cryopreserved. As to this clone: It has no known antigen specificity. Base-call qualities are not available, and no considerably larger clone is one nucleotide away.

Trimming accounts for 6 bases at V and 1 base at J, while the number of junction bases matched to no gene is 2. The CDR3 has 13 amino acids, counting the end cysteine and phenylalanine. Left in the record is the CDR3 DNA by itself, 39 bases read in frame from the first base. The germline V gene specifies KGHSH as CDR1 and LQKENI as CDR2. Recombination linked TRBV18 to TRBJ1-2; the central 7 bases match TRBD1. The source material was PBMCs. The TCR was taken from a woman aged 25 to 39 in good health and a related stem cell transplant donor. The DNA sequence is given as TGTGCCAGCTCCCGACAGGGTAACTATGGCTACACCTTC. This codes for CASSRQGNYGYTF.